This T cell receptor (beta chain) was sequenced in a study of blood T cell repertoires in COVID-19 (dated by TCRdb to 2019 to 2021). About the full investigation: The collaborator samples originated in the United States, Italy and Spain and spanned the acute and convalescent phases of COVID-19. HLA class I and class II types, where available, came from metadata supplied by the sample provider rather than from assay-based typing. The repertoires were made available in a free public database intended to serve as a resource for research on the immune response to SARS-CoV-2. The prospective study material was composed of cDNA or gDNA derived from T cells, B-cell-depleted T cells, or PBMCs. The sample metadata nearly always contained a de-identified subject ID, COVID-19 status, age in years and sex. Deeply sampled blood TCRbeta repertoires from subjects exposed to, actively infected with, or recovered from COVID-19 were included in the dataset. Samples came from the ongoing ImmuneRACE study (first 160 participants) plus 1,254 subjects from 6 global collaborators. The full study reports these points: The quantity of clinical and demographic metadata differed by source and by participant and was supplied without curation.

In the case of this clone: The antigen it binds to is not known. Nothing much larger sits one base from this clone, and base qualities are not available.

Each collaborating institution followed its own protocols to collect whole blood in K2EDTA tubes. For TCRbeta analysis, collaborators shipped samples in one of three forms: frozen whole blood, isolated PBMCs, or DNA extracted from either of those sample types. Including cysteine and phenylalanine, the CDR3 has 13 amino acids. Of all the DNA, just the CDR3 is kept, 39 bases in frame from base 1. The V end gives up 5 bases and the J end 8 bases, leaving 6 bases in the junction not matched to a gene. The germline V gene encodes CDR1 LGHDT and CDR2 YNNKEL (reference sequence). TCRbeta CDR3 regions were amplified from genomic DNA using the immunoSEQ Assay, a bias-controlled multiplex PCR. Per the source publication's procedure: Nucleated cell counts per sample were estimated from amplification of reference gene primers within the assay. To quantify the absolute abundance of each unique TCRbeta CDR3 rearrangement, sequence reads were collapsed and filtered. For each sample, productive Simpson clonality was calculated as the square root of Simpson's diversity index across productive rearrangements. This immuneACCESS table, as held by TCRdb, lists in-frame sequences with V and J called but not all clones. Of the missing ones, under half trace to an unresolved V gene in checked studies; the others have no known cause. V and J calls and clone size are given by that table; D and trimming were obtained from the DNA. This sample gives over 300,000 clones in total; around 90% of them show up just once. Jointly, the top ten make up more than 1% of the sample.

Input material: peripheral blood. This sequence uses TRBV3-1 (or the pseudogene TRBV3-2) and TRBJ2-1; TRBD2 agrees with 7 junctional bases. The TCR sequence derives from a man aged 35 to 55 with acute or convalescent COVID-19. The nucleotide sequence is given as TGTGCCAGCAGCTACGGACTAGTTTATGAGCAGTTCTTC. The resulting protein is CASSYGLVYEQFF.